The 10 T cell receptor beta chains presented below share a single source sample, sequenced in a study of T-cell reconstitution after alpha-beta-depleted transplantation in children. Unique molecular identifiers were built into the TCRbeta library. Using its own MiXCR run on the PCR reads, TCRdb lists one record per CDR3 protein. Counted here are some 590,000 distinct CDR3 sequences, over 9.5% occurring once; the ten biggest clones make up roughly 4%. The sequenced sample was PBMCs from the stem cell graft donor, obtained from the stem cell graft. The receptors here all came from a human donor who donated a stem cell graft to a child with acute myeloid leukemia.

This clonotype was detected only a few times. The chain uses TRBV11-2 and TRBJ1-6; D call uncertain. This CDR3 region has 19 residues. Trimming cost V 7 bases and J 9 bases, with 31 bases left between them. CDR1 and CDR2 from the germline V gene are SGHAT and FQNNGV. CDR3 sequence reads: CASTLLSGVGPGSISPLHF. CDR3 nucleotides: TGTGCCAGCACCCTGCTTAGCGGGGTCGGACCCGGCTCGATTTCACCCCTCCACTTT.

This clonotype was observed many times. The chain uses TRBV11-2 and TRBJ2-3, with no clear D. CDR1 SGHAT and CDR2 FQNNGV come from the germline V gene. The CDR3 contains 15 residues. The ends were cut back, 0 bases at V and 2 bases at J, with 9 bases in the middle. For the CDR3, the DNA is TGTGCCAGCAGCTTAGAATTTAGATCCACAGATACGCAGTATTTT. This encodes CASSLEFRSTDTQYF.

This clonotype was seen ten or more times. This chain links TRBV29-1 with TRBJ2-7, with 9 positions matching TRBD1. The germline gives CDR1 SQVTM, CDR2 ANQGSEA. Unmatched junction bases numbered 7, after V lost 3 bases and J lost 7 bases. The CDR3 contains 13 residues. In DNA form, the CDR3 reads TGCAGCGTTGAGGGACAGGGAACTCTGGAGCAGTACTTC. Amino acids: CSVEGQGTLEQYF.

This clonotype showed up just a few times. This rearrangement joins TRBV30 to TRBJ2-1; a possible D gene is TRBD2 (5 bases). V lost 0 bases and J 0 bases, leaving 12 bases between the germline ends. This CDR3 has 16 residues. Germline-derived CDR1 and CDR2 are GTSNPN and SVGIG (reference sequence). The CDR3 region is CAWSVPLGSSYNEQFF. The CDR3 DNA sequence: TGTGCCTGGAGTGTACCCCTAGGGAGCTCCTACAATGAGCAGTTCTTC.

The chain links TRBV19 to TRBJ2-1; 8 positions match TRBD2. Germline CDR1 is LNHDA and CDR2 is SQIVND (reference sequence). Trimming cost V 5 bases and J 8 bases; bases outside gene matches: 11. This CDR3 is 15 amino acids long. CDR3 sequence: CASSPSSGSKDEQFF. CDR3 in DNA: TGTGCCAGTAGTCCCTCGAGCGGGAGTAAAGATGAGCAGTTCTTC.

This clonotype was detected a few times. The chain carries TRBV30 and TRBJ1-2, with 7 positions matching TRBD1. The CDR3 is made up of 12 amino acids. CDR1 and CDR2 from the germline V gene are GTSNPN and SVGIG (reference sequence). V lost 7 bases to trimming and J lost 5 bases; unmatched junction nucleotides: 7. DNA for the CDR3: TGTGCCTTCTTGACAGGGACGTATGGCTACACCTTC. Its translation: CAFLTGTYGYTF.

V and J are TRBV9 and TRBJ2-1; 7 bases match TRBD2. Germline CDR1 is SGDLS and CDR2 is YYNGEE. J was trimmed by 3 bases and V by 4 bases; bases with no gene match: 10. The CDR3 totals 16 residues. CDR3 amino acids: CASSPPGRGGYNEQFF. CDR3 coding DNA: TGTGCCAGCAGCCCCCCGGGCCGCGGGGGCTACAATGAGCAGTTCTTC.

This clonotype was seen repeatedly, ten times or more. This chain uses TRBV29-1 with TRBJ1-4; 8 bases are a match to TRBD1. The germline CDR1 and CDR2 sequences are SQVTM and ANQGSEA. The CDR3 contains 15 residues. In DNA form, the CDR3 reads TGCAGTGCTTGTGATGGGGCAGGGGGCAAGGAAAAACTGTTTTTT. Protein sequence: CSACDGAGGKEKLFF.

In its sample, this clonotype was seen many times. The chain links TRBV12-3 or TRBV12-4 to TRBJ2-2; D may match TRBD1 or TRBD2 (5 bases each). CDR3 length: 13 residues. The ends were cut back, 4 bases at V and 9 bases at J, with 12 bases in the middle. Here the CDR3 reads CASSWDGLRELFF. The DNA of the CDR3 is TGTGCCAGCAGTTGGGACGGCTTGCGGGAGCTGTTTTTT.

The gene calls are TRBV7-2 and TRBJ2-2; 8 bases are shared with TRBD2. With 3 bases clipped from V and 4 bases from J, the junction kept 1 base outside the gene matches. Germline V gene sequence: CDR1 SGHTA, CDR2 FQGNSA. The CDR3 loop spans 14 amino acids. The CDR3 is CASSLSGSTGELFF. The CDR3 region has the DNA TGTGCCAGCAGCTTGAGCGGGAGCACCGGGGAGCTGTTTTTT.